These T cell receptor beta chains were read from a single sample in a study of lymphopenia after photon versus proton radiotherapy. TCRdb's table, derived via immunoSEQ multiplex PCR, lists solely in-frame clones and lacks some. The sample shows about 30,000 clones, around 94% of them seen only once. Sequenced here: peripheral blood, sampled from a patient treated with photon-based radiotherapy. The source is a woman in her forties or fifties with cholangiocarcinoma. The CDR3 runs from the conserved cysteine through the conserved F or W. D genes are given only for firm matches. Part of the rows lack a size; the others show once, few, many or a class for expanded clones.

v_call	j_call	clone_size	d_call	cdr3_aa	cdr3_nt
TRBV18	TRBJ1-1	.	.	CASSPRGGNTEAFF	TGTGCCAGCTCACCAAGGGGGGGAAACACTGAAGCTTTCTTT
TRBV19	TRBJ1-1	.	.	CASSIVDRQSTEAFF	TGTGCCAGTAGTATTGTGGATAGGCAGAGCACTGAAGCTTTCTTT
TRBV13	TRBJ2-2	.	TRBD2	CASSFRGGTGELFF	TGTGCCAGCAGCTTTCGCGGGGGAACCGGGGAGCTGTTTTTT
TRBV6-6	TRBJ1-5	.	TRBD1	CASSYGTGSNQPQHF	TGTGCCAGCAGTTACGGGACAGGGAGTAATCAGCCCCAGCATTTT
TRBV2	TRBJ1-6	.	.	CASSFFQVQNSPLHF	TGTGCCAGCAGTTTTTTCCAAGTACAAAATTCACCCCTCCACTTT
TRBV7-2	TRBJ1-1	.	TRBD1	CASSSGTGVTEAFF	TGTGCCAGCAGCTCCGGGACAGGAGTCACTGAAGCTTTCTTT
TRBV11-2	TRBJ1-2	.	.	CASSLVSFRGYTF	TGTGCCAGCAGCTTAGTGAGTTTTCGCGGCTACACCTTC
TRBV7-8	TRBJ1-2	.	TRBD1	CASSPWTGNGYTF	TGTGCCAGCAGCCCATGGACAGGAAATGGCTACACCTTC
TRBV28	TRBJ1-2	.	.	CASGQGRANYGYTF	TGTGCCAGCGGTCAGGGTAGAGCTAACTATGGCTACACCTTC
TRBV5-1	TRBJ2-2	.	.	CASSLGWENTGELFF	TGCGCCAGCAGCTTGGGGTGGGAGAACACCGGGGAGCTGTTTTTT
TRBV7-8	TRBJ1-4	.	.	CASSKGTATNEKLFF	TGTGCCAGCAGCAAGGGGACCGCAACTAATGAAAAACTGTTTTTT
TRBV29-1	TRBJ2-1	.	.	CSVQPQVPGEQFF	TGCAGCGTCCAACCACAGGTCCCGGGGGAGCAGTTCTTC
TRBV6-5	TRBJ1-1	.	.	CASSRGTEAFF	TGTGCCAGCAGTAGGGGCACTGAAGCTTTCTTT
TRBV2	TRBJ1-1	.	TRBD1	CASRAWDRNTEAFF	TGTGCCAGCAGAGCCTGGGACAGGAACACTGAAGCTTTCTTT
TRBV9	TRBJ1-2	.	.	CASSVDEGGGNTF	TGTGCCAGCAGCGTAGACGAAGGGGGAGGCAACACCTTC
TRBV9	TRBJ1-2	.	.	CASVGMAYGYTF	TGTGCCAGCGTTGGGATGGCCTATGGCTACACCTTC
TRBV12-5	TRBJ1-4	.	.	CASGLVGTTGGPTNEKLFF	TGTGCTAGTGGTTTGGTAGGGACGACCGGCGGCCCAACTAATGAAAAACTGTTTTTT
TRBV19	TRBJ1-2	.	.	CASSAGQAYGYTF	TGTGCCAGTAGTGCCGGACAAGCCTATGGCTACACCTTC
TRBV12-5	TRBJ1-5	.	TRBD1	CASAPETGVRQPQHF	TGTGCTAGTGCCCCGGAGACAGGGGTAAGGCAGCCCCAGCATTTT
TRBV10-3	TRBJ2-7	.	.	CAISGTAVSSSYEQYF	TGTGCCATCAGTGGGACAGCAGTCTCGAGCTCCTACGAGCAGTACTTC
TRBV18	TRBJ1-3	once	.	CASSPQDSSGNTIYF	TGTGCCAGCTCACCCCAGGACTCCTCTGGAAACACCATATATTTT
TRBV5-4	TRBJ2-2	.	.	CASSLERAAGELFF	TGTGCCAGCAGCTTGGAAAGGGCTGCCGGGGAGCTGTTTTTT
TRBV7-8	TRBJ1-2	.	.	CASSLSAYKNYGYTF	TGTGCCAGCAGCTTATCGGCGTACAAAAACTATGGCTACACCTTC
TRBV7-2	TRBJ1-1	.	.	CASRPWGGPLGAFF	TGTGCCAGCAGGCCTTGGGGGGGGCCTTTGGGAGCTTTCTTT
TRBV5-1	TRBJ1-5	.	TRBD1	CASSLEGQNNQPQHF	TGCGCCAGCAGCTTGGAGGGACAGAACAATCAGCCCCAGCATTTT
TRBV14	TRBJ1-2	once	.	CASSQDRAFYGYTF	TGTGCCAGCAGCCAAGATCGGGCCTTCTATGGCTACACCTTC
TRBV19	TRBJ1-2	.	.	CASSTINRAGYTF	TGTGCCAGTAGTACCATAAACAGGGCTGGCTACACCTTC
TRBV7-8	TRBJ1-1	.	.	CASSRRQSNTEAFF	TGTGCCAGCAGCCGCCGTCAGTCGAACACTGAAGCTTTCTTT
TRBV18	TRBJ2-7	.	TRBD1	CASSPGTGLSYEQYF	TGTGCCAGCTCACCAGGGACAGGGCTTTCCTACGAGCAGTACTTC
TRBV9	TRBJ1-3	once	.	CASSVGTFSGNTIYF	TGTGCCAGCAGCGTCGGGACATTCTCTGGAAACACCATATATTTT
TRBV27	TRBJ1-2	.	TRBD1	CASSRDRRSGYTF	TGTGCCAGCAGTAGGGACAGGCGGTCTGGCTACACCTTC
TRBV14	TRBJ2-3	.	.	CASSLGAVFTDTQYF	TGTGCCAGCAGCCTGGGGGCCGTATTCACAGATACGCAGTATTTT
TRBV7-8	TRBJ1-1	.	.	CASSLVVGAHEAFF	TGTGCCAGCAGCTTAGTGGTTGGGGCCCATGAAGCTTTCTTT
TRBV18	TRBJ2-5	.	.	CASSPRRQQETQYF	TGTGCCAGCTCACCTAGGAGACAGCAAGAGACCCAGTACTTC
TRBV4-3	TRBJ1-1	.	.	CASSQEIFRGRAFF	TGCGCCAGCAGCCAAGAGATTTTTAGGGGGAGAGCTTTCTTT
TRBV12-5	TRBJ1-1	.	TRBD1	CASGLDGRTGVGAFF	TGTGCTAGTGGTTTGGATGGACGGACAGGGGTGGGGGCTTTCTTT
TRBV5-4	TRBJ2-1	.	.	CASSLEDRSYNEQFF	TGTGCCAGCAGCTTGGAGGACAGATCCTACAATGAGCAGTTCTTC
TRBV10-2	TRBJ1-2	.	.	CASTSSRGGDPNYGYTF	TGCGCCAGCACATCTTCCCGGGGGGGCGATCCTAACTATGGCTACACCTTC
TRBV6-5	TRBJ2-5	once	TRBD2	CASTRTYSGGETQYF	TGTGCCAGCACCCGCACCTACTCGGGGGGAGAGACCCAGTACTTC
TRBV29-1	TRBJ2-1	.	TRBD2	CSVAGLAGRLDEQFF	TGCAGCGTCGCGGGACTAGCGGGGCGCTTAGATGAGCAGTTCTTC
TRBV7-8	TRBJ1-4	once	TRBD1	CASSTGPGQGAGKLFF	TGTGCCAGCAGTACCGGTCCGGGACAGGGGGCCGGAAAACTGTTTTTT
TRBV6-1	TRBJ2-7	.	.	CASLLGGLYEQYF	TGTGCCAGCCTCCTCGGAGGTCTTTACGAGCAGTACTTC
TRBV7-2	TRBJ2-2	.	.	CASSWTYTGELFF	TGTGCCAGCAGCTGGACATACACCGGGGAGCTGTTTTTT
TRBV10-1	TRBJ2-5	.	TRBD2	CASSEGVAGEQETQYF	TGCGCCAGCAGTGAAGGGGTAGCGGGGGAACAAGAGACCCAGTACTTC
TRBV7-2	TRBJ1-2	.	TRBD1	CASSFWTGGGGDGYTF	TGTGCCAGCAGCTTTTGGACAGGGGGCGGCGGTGATGGCTACACCTTC
TRBV6-5	TRBJ2-7	.	.	CASSWNREANYEQYF	TGTGCCAGCAGTTGGAACAGGGAAGCCAACTACGAGCAGTACTTC
TRBV27	TRBJ1-2	.	TRBD1	CASSLRGRQGLRYGYTF	TGTGCCAGCAGTTTACGGGGCCGACAGGGCCTCCGATATGGCTACACCTTC